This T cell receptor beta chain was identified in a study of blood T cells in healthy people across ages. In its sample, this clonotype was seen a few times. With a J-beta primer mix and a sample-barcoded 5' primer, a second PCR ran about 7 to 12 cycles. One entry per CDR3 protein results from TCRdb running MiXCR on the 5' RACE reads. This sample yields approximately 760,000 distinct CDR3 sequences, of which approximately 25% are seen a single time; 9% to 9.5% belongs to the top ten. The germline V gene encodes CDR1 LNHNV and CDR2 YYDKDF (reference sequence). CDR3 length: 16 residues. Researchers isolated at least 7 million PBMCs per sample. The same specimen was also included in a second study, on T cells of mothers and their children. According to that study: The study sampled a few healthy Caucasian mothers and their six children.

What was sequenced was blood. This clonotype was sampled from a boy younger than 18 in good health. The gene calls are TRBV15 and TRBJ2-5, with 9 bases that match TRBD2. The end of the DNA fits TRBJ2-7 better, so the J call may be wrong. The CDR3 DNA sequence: TGTGCCACCAGCAGACGTCTAGCGGGGTTCAACTACGAGCAGTACTTC. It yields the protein CATSRRLAGFNYEQYF.